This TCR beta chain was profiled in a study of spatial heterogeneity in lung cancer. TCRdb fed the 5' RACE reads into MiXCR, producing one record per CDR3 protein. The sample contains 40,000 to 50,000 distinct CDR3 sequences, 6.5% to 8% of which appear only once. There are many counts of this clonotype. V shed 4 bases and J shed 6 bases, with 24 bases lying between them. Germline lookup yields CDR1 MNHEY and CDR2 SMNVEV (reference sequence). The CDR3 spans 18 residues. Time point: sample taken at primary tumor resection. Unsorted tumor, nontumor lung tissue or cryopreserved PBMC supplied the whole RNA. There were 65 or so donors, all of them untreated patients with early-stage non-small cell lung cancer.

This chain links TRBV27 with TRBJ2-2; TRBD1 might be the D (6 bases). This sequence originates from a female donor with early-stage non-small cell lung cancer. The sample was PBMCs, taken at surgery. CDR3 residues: CASSSITPDRSRPGELFF. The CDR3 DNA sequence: TGTGCCAGCAGTTCCATAACCCCAGACAGGTCCCGTCCCGGGGAGCTGTTTTTT.